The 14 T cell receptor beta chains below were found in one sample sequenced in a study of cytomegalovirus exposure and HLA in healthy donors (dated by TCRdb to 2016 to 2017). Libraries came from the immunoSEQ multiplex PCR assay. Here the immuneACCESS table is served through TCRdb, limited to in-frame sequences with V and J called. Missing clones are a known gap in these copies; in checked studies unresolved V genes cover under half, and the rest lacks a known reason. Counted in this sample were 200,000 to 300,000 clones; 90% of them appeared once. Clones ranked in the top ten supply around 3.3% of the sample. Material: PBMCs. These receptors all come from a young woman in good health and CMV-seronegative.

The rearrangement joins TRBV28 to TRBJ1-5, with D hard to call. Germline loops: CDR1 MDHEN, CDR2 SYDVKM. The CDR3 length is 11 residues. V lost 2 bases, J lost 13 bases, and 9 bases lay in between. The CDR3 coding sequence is TGTGCCAGCAGTTTAGTGGGCCGTCAGCATTTT. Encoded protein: CASSLVGRQHF. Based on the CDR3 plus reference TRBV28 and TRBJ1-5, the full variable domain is DVKVTQSSRYLVKRTGEKVFLECVQDMDHENMFWYRQDPGLGLRLIYFSYDVKMKEKGDIPEGYSVSREKKERFSLILESASTNQTSMYLCASSLVGRQHFGDGTRLSIL.

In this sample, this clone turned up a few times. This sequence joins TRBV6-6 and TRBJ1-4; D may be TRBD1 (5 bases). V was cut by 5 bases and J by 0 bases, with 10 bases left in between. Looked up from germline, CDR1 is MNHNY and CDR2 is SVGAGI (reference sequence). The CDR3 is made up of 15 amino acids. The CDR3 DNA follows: TGTGCCAGCAGTCTCCTAGGGGCAACTAATGAAAAACTGTTTTTT. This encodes CASSLLGATNEKLFF.

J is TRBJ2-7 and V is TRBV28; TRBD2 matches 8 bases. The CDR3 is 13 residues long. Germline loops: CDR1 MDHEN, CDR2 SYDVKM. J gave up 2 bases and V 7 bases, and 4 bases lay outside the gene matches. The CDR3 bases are TGTGCCAGCAATCCGGGAGGGCCCTACGAGCAGTACTTC. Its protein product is CASNPGGPYEQYF.

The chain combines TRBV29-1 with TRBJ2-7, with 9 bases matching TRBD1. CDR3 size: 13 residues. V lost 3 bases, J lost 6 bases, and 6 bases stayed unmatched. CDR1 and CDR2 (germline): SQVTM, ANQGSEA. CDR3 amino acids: CSVDPGQGGEQYF. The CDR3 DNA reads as TGCAGCGTTGATCCGGGACAGGGTGGCGAGCAGTACTTC.

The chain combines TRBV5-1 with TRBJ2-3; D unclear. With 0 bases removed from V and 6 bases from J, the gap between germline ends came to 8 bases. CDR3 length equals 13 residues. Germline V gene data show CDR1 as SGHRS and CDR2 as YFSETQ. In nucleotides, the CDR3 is TGCGCCAGCAGCTTGGGGTCGGTGGATACGCAGTATTTT. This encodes CASSLGSVDTQYF. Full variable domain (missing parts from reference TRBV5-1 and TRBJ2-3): KAGVTQTPRYLIKTRGQQVTLSCSPISGHRSVSWYQQTPGQGLQFLFEYFSETQRNKGNFPGRFSGRQFSNSRSEMNVSTLELGDSALYLCASSLGSVDTQYFGPGTRLTVL.

The CDR3 bases are TGTGCCAGCAGCCACGACACTTCACTAGCGGGGAGCACAGATACGCAGTATTTT. It is translated as CASSHDTSLAGSTDTQYF. The chain combines TRBV4-2 with TRBJ2-3; 10 nucleotides match TRBD2. Germline loops: CDR1 LGHNA, CDR2 YNFKEQ. Losses at the gene ends were 3 bases for V and 0 bases for J; bases not matched to a gene: 9. The CDR3 length is 18 residues.

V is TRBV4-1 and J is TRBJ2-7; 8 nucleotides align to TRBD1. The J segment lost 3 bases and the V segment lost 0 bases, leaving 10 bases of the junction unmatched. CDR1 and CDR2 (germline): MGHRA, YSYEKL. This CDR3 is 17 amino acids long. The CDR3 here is CASSQDKGGTGVYEQYF. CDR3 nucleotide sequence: TGCGCCAGCAGCCAAGATAAGGGCGGGACAGGAGTCTACGAGCAGTACTTC.

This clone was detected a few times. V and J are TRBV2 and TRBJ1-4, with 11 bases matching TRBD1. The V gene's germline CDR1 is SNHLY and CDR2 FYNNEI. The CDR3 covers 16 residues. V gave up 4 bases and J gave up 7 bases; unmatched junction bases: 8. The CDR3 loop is CASSAKDRGRSEKLFF. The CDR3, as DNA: TGTGCCAGCAGTGCCAAGGACAGGGGGCGCTCTGAAAAACTGTTTTTT.

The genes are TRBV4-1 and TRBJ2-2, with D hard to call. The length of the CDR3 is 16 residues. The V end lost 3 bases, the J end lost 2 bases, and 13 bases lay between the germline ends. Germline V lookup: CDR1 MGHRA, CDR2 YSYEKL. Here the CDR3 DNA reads TGCGCCAGCAGCCACGCTACCGGGTCCAACACCGGGGAGCTGTTTTTT. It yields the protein CASSHATGSNTGELFF.

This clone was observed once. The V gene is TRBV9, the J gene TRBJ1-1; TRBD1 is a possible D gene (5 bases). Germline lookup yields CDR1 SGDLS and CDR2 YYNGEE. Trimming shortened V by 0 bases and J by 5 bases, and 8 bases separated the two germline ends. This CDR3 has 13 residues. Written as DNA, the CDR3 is TGTGCCAGCAGCGTAGGGGGGGAAACTGAAGCTTTCTTT. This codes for CASSVGGETEAFF.

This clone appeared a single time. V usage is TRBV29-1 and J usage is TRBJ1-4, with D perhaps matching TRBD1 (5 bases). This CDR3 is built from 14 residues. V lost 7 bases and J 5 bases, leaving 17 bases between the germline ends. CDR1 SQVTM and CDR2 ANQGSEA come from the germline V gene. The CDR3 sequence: CSAGGGGRNEKLFF. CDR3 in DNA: TGCAGCGCCGGCGGGGGGGGAAGGAATGAAAAACTGTTTTTT.

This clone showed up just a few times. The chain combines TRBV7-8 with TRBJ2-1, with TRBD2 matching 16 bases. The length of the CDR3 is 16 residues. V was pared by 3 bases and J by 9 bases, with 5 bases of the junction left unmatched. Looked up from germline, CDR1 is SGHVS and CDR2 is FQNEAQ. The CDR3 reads CASSFTGTSGRGEQFF. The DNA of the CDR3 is TGTGCCAGCAGCTTTACTGGGACTAGCGGGAGGGGTGAGCAGTTCTTC. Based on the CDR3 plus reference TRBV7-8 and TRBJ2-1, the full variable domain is GAGVSQSPRYKVAKRGQDVALRCDPISGHVSLFWYQQALGQGPEFLTYFQNEAQLDKSGLPSDRFFAERPEGSVSTLKIQRTQQEDSAVYLCASSFTGTSGRGEQFFGPGTRLTVL.

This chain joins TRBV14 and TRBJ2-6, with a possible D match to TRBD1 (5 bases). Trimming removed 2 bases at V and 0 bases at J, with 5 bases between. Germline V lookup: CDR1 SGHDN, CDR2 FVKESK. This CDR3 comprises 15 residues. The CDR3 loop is CASSQTGSGANVLTF. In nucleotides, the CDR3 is TGTGCCAGCAGCCAAACAGGCTCTGGGGCCAACGTCCTGACTTTC.

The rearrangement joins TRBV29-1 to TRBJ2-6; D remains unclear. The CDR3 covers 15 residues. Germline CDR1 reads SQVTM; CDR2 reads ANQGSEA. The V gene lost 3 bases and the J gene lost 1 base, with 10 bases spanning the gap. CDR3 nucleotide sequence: TGCAGCGTTGACAGTGGCCGATCTGGGGCCAACGTCCTGACTTTC. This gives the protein CSVDSGRSGANVLTF.